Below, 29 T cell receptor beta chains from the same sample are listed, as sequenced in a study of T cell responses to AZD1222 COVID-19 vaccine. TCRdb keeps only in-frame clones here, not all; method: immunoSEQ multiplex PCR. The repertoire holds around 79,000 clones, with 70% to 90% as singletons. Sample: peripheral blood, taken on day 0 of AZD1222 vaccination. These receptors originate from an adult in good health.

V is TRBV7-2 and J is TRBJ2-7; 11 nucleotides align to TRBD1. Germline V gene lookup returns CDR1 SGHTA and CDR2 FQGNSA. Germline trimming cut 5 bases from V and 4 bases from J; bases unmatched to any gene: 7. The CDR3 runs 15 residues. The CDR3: CASSPDRGRLYEQYF. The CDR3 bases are TGTGCCAGCAGCCCGGACAGGGGGCGTTTATACGAGCAGTACTTC.

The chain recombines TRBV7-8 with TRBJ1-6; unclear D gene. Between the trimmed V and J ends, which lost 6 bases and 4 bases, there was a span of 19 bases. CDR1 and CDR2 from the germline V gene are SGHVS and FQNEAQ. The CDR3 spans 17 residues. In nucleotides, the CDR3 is TGTGCCAGCAGGTCCCCGGACCCTGGGCCTTATAATTCACCCCTCCACTTT. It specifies CASRSPDPGPYNSPLHF. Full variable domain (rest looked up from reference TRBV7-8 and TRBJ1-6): GAGVSQSPRYKVAKRGQDVALRCDPISGHVSLFWYQQALGQGPEFLTYFQNEAQLDKSGLPSDRFFAERPEGSVSTLKIQRTQQEDSAVYLCASRSPDPGPYNSPLHFGNGTRLTVT.

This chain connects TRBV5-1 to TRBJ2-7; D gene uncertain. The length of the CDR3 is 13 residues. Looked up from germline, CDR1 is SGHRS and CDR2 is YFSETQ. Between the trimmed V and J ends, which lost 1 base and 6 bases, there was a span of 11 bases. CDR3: CASSLSTVGEQYF. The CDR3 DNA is TGCGCCAGCAGCTTGAGTACAGTCGGCGAGCAGTACTTC. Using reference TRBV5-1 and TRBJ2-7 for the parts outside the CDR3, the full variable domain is KAGVTQTPRYLIKTRGQQVTLSCSPISGHRSVSWYQQTPGQGLQFLFEYFSETQRNKGNFPGRFSGRQFSNSRSEMNVSTLELGDSALYLCASSLSTVGEQYFGPGTRLTVT.

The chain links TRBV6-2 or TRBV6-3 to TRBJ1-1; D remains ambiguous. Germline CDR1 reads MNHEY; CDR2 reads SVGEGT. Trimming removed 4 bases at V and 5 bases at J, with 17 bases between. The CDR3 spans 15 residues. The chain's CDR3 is CASSSHSGGDTEAFF. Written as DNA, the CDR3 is TGTGCCAGCAGTTCCCACTCGGGTGGGGATACTGAAGCTTTCTTT.

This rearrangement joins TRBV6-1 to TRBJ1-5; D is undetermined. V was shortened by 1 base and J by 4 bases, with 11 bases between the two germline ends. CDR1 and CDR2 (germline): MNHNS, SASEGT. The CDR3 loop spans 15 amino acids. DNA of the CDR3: TGTGCCAGCAGTGAAGTGGCTAACCGGAATCAGCCCCAGCATTTT. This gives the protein CASSEVANRNQPQHF.

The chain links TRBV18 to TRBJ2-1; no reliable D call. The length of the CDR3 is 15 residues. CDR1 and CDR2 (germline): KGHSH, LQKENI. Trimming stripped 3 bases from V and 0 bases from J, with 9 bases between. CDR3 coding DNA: TGTGCCAGCTCACCGCCCCAGAGCTCCTACAATGAGCAGTTCTTC. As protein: CASSPPQSSYNEQFF.

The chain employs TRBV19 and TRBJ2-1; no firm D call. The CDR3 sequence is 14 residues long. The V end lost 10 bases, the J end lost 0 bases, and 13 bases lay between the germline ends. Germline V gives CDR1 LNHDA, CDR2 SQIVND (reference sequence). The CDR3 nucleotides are TGTGCCACCTCCTTGAGGAGCTCCTACAATGAGCAGTTCTTC. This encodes CATSLRSSYNEQFF.

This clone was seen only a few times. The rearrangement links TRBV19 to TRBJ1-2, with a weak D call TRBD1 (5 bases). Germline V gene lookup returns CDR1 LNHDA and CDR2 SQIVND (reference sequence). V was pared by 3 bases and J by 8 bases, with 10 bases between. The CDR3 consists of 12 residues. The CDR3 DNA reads TGTGCCAGTAGTATCGGGGCGGCCGGCTACACCTTC. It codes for CASSIGAAGYTF.

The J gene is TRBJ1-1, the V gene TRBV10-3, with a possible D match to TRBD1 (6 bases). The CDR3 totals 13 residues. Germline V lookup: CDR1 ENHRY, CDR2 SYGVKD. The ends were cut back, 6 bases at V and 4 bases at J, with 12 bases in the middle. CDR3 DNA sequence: TGTGCCATCAGGACAGGAGATACCACTGAAGCTTTCTTT. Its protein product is CAIRTGDTTEAFF.

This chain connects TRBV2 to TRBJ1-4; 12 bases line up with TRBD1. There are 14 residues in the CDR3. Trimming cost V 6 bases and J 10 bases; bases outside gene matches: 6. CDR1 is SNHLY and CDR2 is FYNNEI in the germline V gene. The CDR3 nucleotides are TGTGCCAGCAGAACCGGGACAGGGGGCGGAAAACTGTTTTTT. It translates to CASRTGTGGGKLFF.

The CDR3 DNA is TGCGCCAGCAGCTTGGCGTACCGGGACAGGAGCTCCTACGAGCAGTACTTC. Translating gives CASSLAYRDRSSYEQYF. This chain links TRBV5-1 with TRBJ2-7; 8 positions match TRBD1. The CDR3 loop spans 17 amino acids. In germline, CDR1 is SGHRS, CDR2 YFSETQ. Germline trimming cut 0 bases from V and 0 bases from J; bases unmatched to any gene: 8. The whole variable domain, filled in from reference TRBV5-1 and TRBJ2-7, reads KAGVTQTPRYLIKTRGQQVTLSCSPISGHRSVSWYQQTPGQGLQFLFEYFSETQRNKGNFPGRFSGRQFSNSRSEMNVSTLELGDSALYLCASSLAYRDRSSYEQYFGPGTRLTVT.

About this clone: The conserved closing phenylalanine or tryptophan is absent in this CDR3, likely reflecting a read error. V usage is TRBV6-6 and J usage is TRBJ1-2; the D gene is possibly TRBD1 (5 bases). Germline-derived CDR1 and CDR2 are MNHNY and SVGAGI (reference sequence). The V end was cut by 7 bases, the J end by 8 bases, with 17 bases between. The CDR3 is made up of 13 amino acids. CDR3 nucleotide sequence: TGTGCCAGCAAAGGGTCAGGGACGGAGGGCTACACCGTC. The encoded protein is CASKGSGTEGYTV.

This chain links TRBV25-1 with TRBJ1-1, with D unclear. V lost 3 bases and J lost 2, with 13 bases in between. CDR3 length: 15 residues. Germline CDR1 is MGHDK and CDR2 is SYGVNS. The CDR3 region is CASSDSTHGNTEAFF. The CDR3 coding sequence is TGTGCCAGCAGTGACTCCACCCACGGAAACACTGAAGCTTTCTTT.

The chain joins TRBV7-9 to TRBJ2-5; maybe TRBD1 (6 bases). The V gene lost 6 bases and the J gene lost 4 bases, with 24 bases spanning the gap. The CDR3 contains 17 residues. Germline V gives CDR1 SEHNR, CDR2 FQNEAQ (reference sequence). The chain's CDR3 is CASSKRAGALVGETQYF. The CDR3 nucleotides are TGTGCCAGCAGTAAGAGGGCAGGGGCGCTGGTCGGAGAGACCCAGTACTTC.

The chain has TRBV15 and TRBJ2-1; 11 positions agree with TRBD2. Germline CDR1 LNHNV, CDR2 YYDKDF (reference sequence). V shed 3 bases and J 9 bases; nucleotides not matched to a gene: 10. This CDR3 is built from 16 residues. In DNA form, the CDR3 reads TGTGCCACCAGCAGGTCAACTAGCGGGAGCAAGAGTGAGCAGTTCTTC. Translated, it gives CATSRSTSGSKSEQFF.

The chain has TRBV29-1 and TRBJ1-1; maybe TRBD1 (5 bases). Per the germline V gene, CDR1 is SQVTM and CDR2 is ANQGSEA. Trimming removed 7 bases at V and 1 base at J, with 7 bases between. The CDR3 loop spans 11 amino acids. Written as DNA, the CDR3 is TGCAGCGCCGACAGGAACACTGAAGCTTTCTTT. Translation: CSADRNTEAFF. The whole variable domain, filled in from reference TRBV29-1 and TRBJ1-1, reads SAVISQKPSRDICQRGTSLTIQCQVDSQVTMMFWYRQQPGQSLTLIATANQGSEATYESGFVIDKFPISRPNLTFSTLTVSNMSPEDSSIYLCSADRNTEAFFGQGTRLTVV.

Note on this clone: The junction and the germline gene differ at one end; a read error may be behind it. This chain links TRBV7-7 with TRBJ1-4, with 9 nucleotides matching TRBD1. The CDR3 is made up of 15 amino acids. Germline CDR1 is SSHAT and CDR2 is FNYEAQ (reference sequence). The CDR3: CASSPRTGVGEKLFF. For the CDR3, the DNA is TGTGCTAGCAGCCCGCGGACAGGGGTAGGGGAAAAACTGTTTTTT.

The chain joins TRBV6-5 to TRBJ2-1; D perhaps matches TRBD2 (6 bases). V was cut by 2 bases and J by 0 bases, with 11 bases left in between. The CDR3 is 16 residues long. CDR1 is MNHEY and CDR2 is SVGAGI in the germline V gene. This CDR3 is CASSYLGRSSYNEQFF. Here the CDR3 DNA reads TGTGCCAGCAGTTACCTAGGGAGGAGCTCCTACAATGAGCAGTTCTTC.

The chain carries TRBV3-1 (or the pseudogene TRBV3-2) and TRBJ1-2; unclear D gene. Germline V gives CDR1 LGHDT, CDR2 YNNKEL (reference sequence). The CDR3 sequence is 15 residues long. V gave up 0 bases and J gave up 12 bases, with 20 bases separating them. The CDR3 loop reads CASSQDPVTPNFDTF. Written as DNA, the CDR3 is TGTGCCAGCAGCCAAGATCCTGTGACACCGAACTTTGACACCTTC.

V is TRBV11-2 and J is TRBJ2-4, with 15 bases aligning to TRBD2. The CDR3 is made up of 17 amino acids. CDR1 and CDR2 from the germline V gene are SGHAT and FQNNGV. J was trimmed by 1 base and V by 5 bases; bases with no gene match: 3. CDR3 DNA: TGTGCCAGCAGCGGACTAGCGGGAGGGTCGGCCAAAAACATTCAGTACTTC. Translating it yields CASSGLAGGSAKNIQYF.

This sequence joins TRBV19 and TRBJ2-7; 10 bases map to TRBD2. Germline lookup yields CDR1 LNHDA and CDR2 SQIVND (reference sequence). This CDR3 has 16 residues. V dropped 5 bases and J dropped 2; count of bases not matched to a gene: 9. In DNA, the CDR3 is TGTGCCAGTAGTGATGACGGGACTAGCGATACCTACGAGCAGTACTTC. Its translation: CASSDDGTSDTYEQYF.

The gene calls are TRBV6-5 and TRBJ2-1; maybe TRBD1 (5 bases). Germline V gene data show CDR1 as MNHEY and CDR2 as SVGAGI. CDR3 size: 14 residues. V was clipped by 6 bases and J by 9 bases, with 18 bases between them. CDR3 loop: CASRPSGRAGEQFF. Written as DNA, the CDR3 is TGTGCCAGCAGACCCTCGGGCAGGGCCGGTGAGCAGTTCTTC.

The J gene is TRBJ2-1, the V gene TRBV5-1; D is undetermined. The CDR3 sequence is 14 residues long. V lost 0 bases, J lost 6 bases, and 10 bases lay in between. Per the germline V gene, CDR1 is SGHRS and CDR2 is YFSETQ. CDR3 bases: TGCGCCAGCAGCTTGGGCGAGCGCTCCAATGAGCAGTTCTTC. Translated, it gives CASSLGERSNEQFF. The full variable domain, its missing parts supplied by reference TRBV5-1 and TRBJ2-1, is KAGVTQTPRYLIKTRGQQVTLSCSPISGHRSVSWYQQTPGQGLQFLFEYFSETQRNKGNFPGRFSGRQFSNSRSEMNVSTLELGDSALYLCASSLGERSNEQFFGPGTRLTVL.

This CDR3 is CASSHIAGEQFF. The CDR3 DNA is TGTGCCAGCAGCCATATAGCGGGAGAGCAGTTCTTC. The chain recombines TRBV3-1 (or the pseudogene TRBV3-2) with TRBJ2-1; 8 bases are a match to TRBD2. CDR1 LGHDT and CDR2 YNNKEL come from the germline V gene (reference sequence). Germline trimming cut 3 bases from V and 10 bases from J; bases unmatched to any gene: 2. This CDR3 has 12 residues.

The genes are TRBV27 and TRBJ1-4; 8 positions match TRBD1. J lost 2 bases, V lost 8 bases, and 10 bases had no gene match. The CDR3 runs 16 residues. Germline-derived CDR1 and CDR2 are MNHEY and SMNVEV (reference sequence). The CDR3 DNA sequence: TGTGCCAGCCGACATCAGGGGGCGCAGACTAATGAAAAACTGTTTTTT. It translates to CASRHQGAQTNEKLFF.

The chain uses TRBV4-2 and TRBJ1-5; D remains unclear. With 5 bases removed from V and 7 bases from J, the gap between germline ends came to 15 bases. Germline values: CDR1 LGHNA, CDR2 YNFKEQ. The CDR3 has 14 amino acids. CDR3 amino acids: CASSEEGKVQPQHF. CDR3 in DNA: TGTGCCAGCAGCGAGGAGGGAAAGGTACAGCCCCAGCATTTT.

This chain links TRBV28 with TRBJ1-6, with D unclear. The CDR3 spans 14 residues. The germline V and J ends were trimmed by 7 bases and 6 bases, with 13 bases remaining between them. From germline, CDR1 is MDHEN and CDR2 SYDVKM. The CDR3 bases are TGTGCCAGCAAATCGGGGTTGGCTAATTCACCCCTCCACTTT. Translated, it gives CASKSGLANSPLHF.

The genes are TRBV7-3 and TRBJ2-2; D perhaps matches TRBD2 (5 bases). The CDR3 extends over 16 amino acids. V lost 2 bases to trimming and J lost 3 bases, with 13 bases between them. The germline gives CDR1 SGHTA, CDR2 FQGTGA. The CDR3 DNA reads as TGTGCCAGCAGCTTACAGGCTCCGCGGGACACCGGGGAGCTGTTTTTT. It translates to CASSLQAPRDTGELFF.

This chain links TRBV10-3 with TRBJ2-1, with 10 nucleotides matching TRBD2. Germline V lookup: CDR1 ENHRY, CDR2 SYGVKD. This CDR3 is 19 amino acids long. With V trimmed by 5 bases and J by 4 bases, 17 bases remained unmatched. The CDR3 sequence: CAISSTTSGIGKGYNEQFF. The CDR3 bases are TGTGCCATCAGTTCTACAACTAGCGGGATCGGAAAGGGGTACAATGAGCAGTTCTTC.